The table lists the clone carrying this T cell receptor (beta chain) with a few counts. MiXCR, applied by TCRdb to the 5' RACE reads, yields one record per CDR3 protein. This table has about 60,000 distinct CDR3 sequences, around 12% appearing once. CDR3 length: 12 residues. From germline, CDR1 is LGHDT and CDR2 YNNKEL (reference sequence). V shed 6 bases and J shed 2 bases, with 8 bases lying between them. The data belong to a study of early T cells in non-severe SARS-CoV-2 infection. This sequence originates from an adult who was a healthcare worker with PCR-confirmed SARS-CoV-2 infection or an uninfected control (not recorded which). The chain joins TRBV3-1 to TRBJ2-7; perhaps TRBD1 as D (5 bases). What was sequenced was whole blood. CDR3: CASSIQAYEQYF. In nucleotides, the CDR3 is TGTGCCAGCAGTATACAGGCCTACGAGCAGTACTTC.